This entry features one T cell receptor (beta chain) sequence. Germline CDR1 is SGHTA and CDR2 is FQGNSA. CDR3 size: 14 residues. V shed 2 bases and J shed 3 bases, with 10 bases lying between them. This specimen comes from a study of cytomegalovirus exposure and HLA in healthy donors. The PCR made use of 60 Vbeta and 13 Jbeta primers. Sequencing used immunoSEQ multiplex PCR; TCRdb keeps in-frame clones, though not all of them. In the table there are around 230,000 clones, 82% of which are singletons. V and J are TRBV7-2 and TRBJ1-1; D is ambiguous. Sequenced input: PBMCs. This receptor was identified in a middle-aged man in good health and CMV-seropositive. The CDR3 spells CASSLSPGYTEAFF. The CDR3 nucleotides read TGTGCCAGCAGCTTATCCCCAGGCTACACTGAAGCTTTCTTT.